This is a list of T cell receptor beta chains from one sample in a study of T cell changes during pregnancy in multiple sclerosis. Sequencing was performed with immunoSEQ multiplex PCR; in TCRdb, only in-frame clones are kept and a portion is missing. This table holds tens of thousands of clones, 89% found once. Material: CD4+ T cells from peripheral blood mononuclear cells, obtained in the first trimester of pregnancy. The receptors stem from a female donor with multiple sclerosis, enrolled in a pregnancy study. CDR3s include the opening cysteine and the closing phenylalanine or tryptophan. D genes are given only for firm matches. Size tells how often a clone was seen (once, few, many) or the class of an expanded clone, and some rows leave it out.

d_call clone_size j_call v_call cdr3_aa cdr3_nt
TRBD1 NA TRBJ1-2 TRBV7-2 CASSLAQGNYGYTF TGTGCCAGCAGCTTAGCACAGGGGAACTATGGCTACACCTTC
NA NA TRBJ2-3 TRBV2 CARGPVTTDTQYF TGTGCCCGAGGGCCGGTCACCACAGATACGCAGTATTTT
TRBD2 NA TRBJ2-1 TRBV11-2 CASSPGLARTYNEQFF TGTGCCAGCAGCCCGGGACTAGCTAGGACCTACAATGAGCAGTTCTTC
TRBD1 once TRBJ2-1 TRBV6-5 CASSYSGTGAEFF TGTGCCAGCAGTTACTCAGGGACAGGAGCGGAGTTCTTC
TRBD2 NA TRBJ2-7 TRBV11-2 CASSPRASGRSTYEQYF TGTGCCAGCAGCCCAAGGGCTAGCGGGAGATCTACCTACGAGCAGTACTTC
NA NA TRBJ2-5 TRBV14 CASSLRDWYQETQYF TGTGCCAGCAGCCTCCGGGACTGGTACCAAGAGACCCAGTACTTC
TRBD1 NA TRBJ1-2 TRBV27 CASSPQGGNYGYTF TGTGCCAGCAGTCCTCAGGGGGGAAACTATGGCTACACCTTC
NA NA TRBJ2-3 TRBV4-1 CASSPLGRSGTDTQYF TGCGCCAGCAGCCCGCTTGGGAGATCTGGCACAGATACGCAGTATTTT
NA NA TRBJ1-2 TRBV27 CASSLRRETNYGYTF TGTGCCAGCAGTTTAAGGCGGGAAACTAACTATGGCTACACCTTC
TRBD1 NA TRBJ1-3 TRBV7-2 CASSQNRGSSGNTIYF TGTGCCAGCAGCCAAAACAGGGGGTCCTCTGGAAACACCATATATTTT
NA once TRBJ2-7 TRBV7-2 CASSLVREPNYEQYF TGTGCCAGCAGCTTAGTACGGGAGCCAAACTACGAGCAGTACTTC
NA NA TRBJ2-1 TRBV7-3 CASSLRQGLVYEQFF TGTGCCAGCAGCTTACGACAGGGACTAGTCTATGAGCAGTTCTTC
NA few TRBJ1-5 TRBV2 CASRGPRGAQPQHF TGTGCCAGCAGGGGTCCCCGGGGGGCTCAGCCCCAGCATTTT
TRBD1 NA TRBJ1-1 TRBV5-4 CASSLDGTVNTEAFF TGTGCCAGCAGCTTGGACGGGACAGTAAACACTGAAGCTTTCTTT
NA NA TRBJ2-1 TRBV4-2 CASSQDLDGTRQFF TGTGCCAGCAGCCAAGATCTCGATGGGACAAGGCAGTTCTTC
NA few TRBJ2-1 TRBV5-6 CASSIRARYEQFF TGTGCCAGCAGCATACGAGCTCGCTATGAGCAGTTCTTC
TRBD2 NA TRBJ2-1 TRBV5-5 CASSLDQLAGYNEQFF TGTGCCAGCAGCTTGGACCAACTAGCGGGCTACAATGAGCAGTTCTTC
TRBD1 NA TRBJ1-3 TRBV6-7 CASRPRDRGRKYSGNTIYF TGTGCCAGCAGGCCCCGGGACAGGGGGCGGAAATACTCTGGAAACACCATATATTTT
TRBD2 once TRBJ2-2 TRBV19 CASSIDRASGRTGELFF TGTGCCAGTAGTATAGATAGGGCTAGCGGGAGGACCGGGGAGCTGTTTTTT
TRBD2 NA TRBJ2-1 TRBV5-1 CASSSRTSGSSYEQFF TGCGCCAGCAGCTCTCGGACTAGCGGGAGTAGTTATGAGCAGTTCTTC
TRBD1 NA TRBJ2-3 TRBV28 CASSLGQGTDTQYF TGTGCCAGCAGTTTGGGACAGGGTACAGATACGCAGTATTTT
NA NA TRBJ1-2 TRBV7-9 CASSAKAVFDYGYTF TGTGCCAGCAGCGCAAAGGCGGTATTCGACTATGGCTACACCTTC
TRBD1 NA TRBJ1-1 TRBV7-9 CASSLGGGQVEAFF TGTGCCAGCAGCTTAGGAGGGGGCCAGGTTGAAGCTTTCTTT
NA NA TRBJ1-1 TRBV29-1 CSVRDINTEAFF TGCAGCGTCCGGGATATCAACACTGAAGCTTTCTTT
NA NA TRBJ2-7 TRBV6-5 CATSPLVSVPYEQYF TGTGCCACTAGCCCATTAGTCTCGGTTCCCTACGAGCAGTACTTC
NA NA TRBJ1-1 TRBV5-4 CASSLGGRQANTEAFF TGTGCCAGCAGCTTGGGGGGAAGACAGGCTAACACTGAAGCTTTCTTT
NA NA TRBJ2-7 TRBV7-7 CASSLGAGMSYEQYF TGTGCTAGCAGCCTAGGGGCGGGAATGTCCTACGAGCAGTACTTC
NA NA TRBJ1-1 TRBV5-1 CASSLEREGTEAFF TGCGCCAGCAGCTTGGAAAGGGAGGGCACTGAAGCTTTCTTT
TRBD2 NA TRBJ2-1 TRBV29-1 CSVSTSGIVSNEQFF TGCAGCGTCTCGACTAGCGGGATAGTATCCAATGAGCAGTTCTTC
NA NA TRBJ1-1 TRBV27 CASSGAGRSTEAFF TGTGCCAGCAGTGGGGCAGGGAGGTCCACTGAAGCTTTCTTT
NA NA TRBJ2-7 TRBV7-3 CASSSGGASGHHWKQYF TGTGCCAGCAGCTCCGGAGGGGCCTCAGGACACCACTGGAAGCAGTACTTC
TRBD1 NA TRBJ2-1 TRBV5-6 CASSLGTGLNEQFF TGTGCCAGCAGCTTGGGGACAGGCCTCAATGAGCAGTTCTTC
TRBD1 NA TRBJ1-1 TRBV9 CASSVGDRVNTEAFF TGTGCCAGCAGCGTAGGGGACAGGGTTAACACTGAAGCTTTCTTT